This passage covers 2 T cell receptor beta chains from one sample sequenced in a study of T cells expressing NK-cell markers. TCRdb processed the 5' RACE reads again and assigns one entry to each CDR3 protein, with no DNA. Recorded for this sample: under 600,000 distinct CDR3 sequences. Material for sequencing was blood T cells: a sorted CD56 or NKG2C T cell subset, CD4+ or CD8+ T cells, or bulk PBMC T cells (not recorded which). The receptors were gathered from a woman aged 50 to 60 in good health.

This chain joins TRBV2 and TRBJ1-5; the TCRdb call, TRBD1, lacks DNA for checking. The germline CDR1 and CDR2 sequences are SNHLY and FYNNEI. The CDR3 sequence is 13 residues long. CDR3: CASRGDLGQPQHF.

V gene TRBV19 combines with J gene TRBJ2-1. CDR3 length equals 14 residues. Per germline, CDR1 LNHDA and CDR2 SQIVND (reference sequence). CDR3 residues: CASNSGRSYNEQFF. Full variable domain (rest looked up from reference TRBV19 and TRBJ2-1): DGGITQSPKYLFRKEGQNVTLSCEQNLNHDAMYWYRQDPGQGLRLIYYSQIVNDFQKGDIAEGYSVSREKKESFPLTVTSAQKNPTAFYLCASNSGRSYNEQFFGPGTRLTVL.